The table lists the clone carrying this TCR beta chain with a count of one. Its antigen is not known. The sample is drawn from a study of T cell responses to AZD1222 COVID-19 vaccine. Study results and limitations: Donors in the cohort were predominantly white British and more often female, and clonal diversity was possibly underestimated. The number of AZD1222 recipients seropositive at baseline was only five or six.

The CDR3 loop spans 14 amino acids. Germline CDR1 reads SGHNT; CDR2 reads YYREEE (reference sequence). Trimming took off 4 bases at V and 3 bases at J, with 14 bases between the two ends. TCRdb's table, derived via immunoSEQ multiplex PCR, lists solely in-frame clones and lacks some. The sample lists around 140,000 clones; approximately 91% were seen once. This TCR was sampled from an adult who received the MenACWY meningococcal vaccine as a control. The chain carries TRBV5-4 and TRBJ2-7, with D possibly TRBD1 on 6 matching bases. The source was peripheral blood, collected 28 days after the second dose of the MenACWY control vaccine. CDR3 DNA sequence: TGTGCCAGCAGCGTGACATTGGACAGCTACGAGCAGTACTTC. Amino acid sequence: CASSVTLDSYEQYF.